These 32 T cell receptor beta chains originate from one sample sequenced in a study of PD-1 blockade in classical Hodgkin lymphoma. Here immunoSEQ multiplex PCR was the method, and the copy in TCRdb shows in-frame clones only, minus some. The sample holds 46,000 or so clones, around 66% seen once. All patients experienced relapse after autologous stem cell transplantation, and brentuximab vedotin exposure was variable. This sample comprised peripheral blood mononuclear cells (PBMCs), obtained at baseline. The receptors originated from a human donor with classical Hodgkin lymphoma.

The chain recombines TRBV9 with TRBJ1-1; D remains ambiguous. CDR1 SGDLS and CDR2 YYNGEE come from the germline V gene. The V and J ends lost 0 bases and 1 base respectively, with 4 bases between them. The CDR3 loop spans 13 amino acids. The CDR3 reads CASSVGENTEAFF. CDR3 DNA: TGTGCCAGCAGCGTAGGTGAGAACACTGAAGCTTTCTTT. The full variable domain, completed using reference TRBV9 and TRBJ1-1, is DSGVTQTPKHLITATGQRVTLRCSPRSGDLSVYWYQQSLDQGLQFLIQYYNGEERAKGNILERFSAQQFPDLHSELNLSSLELGDSALYFCASSVGENTEAFFGQGTRLTVV.

CDR3 in amino acids: CASSEMGSGANVLTF. The CDR3 coding sequence is TGTGCCAGCAGTGAAATGGGCTCTGGGGCCAACGTCCTGACTTTC. This sequence joins TRBV2 and TRBJ2-6, with D unresolved. Germline-derived CDR1 and CDR2 are SNHLY and FYNNEI. The CDR3 has 15 residues. V was trimmed by 2 bases and J by 0 bases, leaving 5 bases between them.

This chain links TRBV6-5 with TRBJ1-1, with TRBD1 as a possible D gene (6 bases). CDR1 and CDR2 (germline): MNHEY, SVGAGI. Trimming stripped 9 bases from V and 5 bases from J, with 16 bases between. The CDR3 spans 13 residues. Here the CDR3 reads CASGWGQGTEAFF. Written as DNA, the CDR3 is TGTGCCAGTGGATGGGGACAAGGGACTGAAGCTTTCTTT.

A single count supports this clone. V usage is TRBV30 and J usage is TRBJ2-7, with a possible D match to TRBD2 (6 bases). The CDR3 is 14 residues long. CDR1 and CDR2 (germline): GTSNPN, SVGIG (reference sequence). V lost 3 bases and J 3 bases, leaving 15 bases between the germline ends. CDR3 sequence (DNA): TGTGCCTGGAGCGCGGGACTCCTTTACTACGAGCAGTACTTC. Translating gives CAWSAGLLYYEQYF. Supplemented by reference TRBV30 and TRBJ2-7, the full variable domain reads SQTIHQWPATLVQPVGSPLSLECTVEGTSNPNLYWYRQAAGRGLQLLFYSVGIGQISSEVPQNLSASRPQDRQFILSSKKLLLSDSGFYLCAWSAGLLYYEQYFGPGTRLTVT.

The V call is TRBV5-6, the J call TRBJ2-5; TRBD2 matches at 10 bases. CDR1 is SGHDT, CDR2 YYEEEE, per germline. CDR3 length: 15 residues. V trimming: 0 bases; J trimming: 7 bases; junction bases outside the gene matches: 6. CDR3 protein: CASSLATSGIGTQYF. CDR3 sequence (DNA): TGTGCCAGCAGCTTGGCCACTAGCGGGATTGGGACCCAGTACTTC.

J is TRBJ1-1 and V is TRBV10-2; perhaps TRBD1 as D (6 bases). Per the germline V gene, CDR1 is WSHSY and CDR2 is SAAADI. V was shortened by 8 bases and J by 1 base, with 14 bases between the two germline ends. The CDR3 extends over 14 amino acids. The CDR3 DNA is TGCGCCAGCCGAAAGGACAGAGGGAACACTGAAGCTTTCTTT. This translates into CASRKDRGNTEAFF.

The chain joins TRBV11-2 to TRBJ2-7, with 10 nucleotides matching TRBD1. V was pared by 5 bases and J by 6 bases, with 10 bases of the junction left unmatched. Per germline, CDR1 SGHAT and CDR2 FQNNGV. The CDR3 is 15 amino acids. The CDR3 is CASSPRGTGVGEQYF. CDR3 nucleotides: TGTGCCAGCAGCCCGCGCGGGACAGGGGTGGGCGAGCAGTACTTC.

The chain has TRBV19 and TRBJ1-4; D is possibly TRBD1 (5 bases). Trimming took 6 bases from V and 8 from J, leaving 16 bases between them. The CDR3 runs to 14 residues. CDR1 is LNHDA, CDR2 SQIVND, per germline (reference sequence). CDR3 region: CASRPVWGGEKLFF. CDR3 nucleotides: TGTGCCAGTAGGCCCGTGTGGGGGGGAGAAAAACTGTTTTTT.

The J gene is TRBJ2-7, the V gene TRBV27; TRBD2 agrees at 7 bases. The CDR3 sequence is 18 residues long. V lost 5 bases, J lost 3 bases, and 19 bases stayed unmatched. Germline V gene data show CDR1 as MNHEY and CDR2 as SMNVEV (reference sequence). Written as DNA, the CDR3 is TGTGCCAGCAGTCCGTCTGGGGGTAGCGGGTTTCTCATCTACGAGCAGTACTTC. It codes for CASSPSGGSGFLIYEQYF.

The genes are TRBV19 and TRBJ1-4; D remains unclear. V gave up 5 bases and J gave up 2 bases, with 12 bases separating them. Per germline, CDR1 LNHDA and CDR2 SQIVND (reference sequence). This CDR3 contains 15 residues. CDR3 nucleotide sequence: TGTGCCAGTAGTCTAGTATTCGGGACTAATGAAAAACTGTTTTTT. It encodes CASSLVFGTNEKLFF.

This clone has only a few counts. V and J are TRBV5-4 and TRBJ1-3; tentative D call: TRBD1 (6 bases). Germline V gene lookup returns CDR1 SGHNT and CDR2 YYREEE (reference sequence). CDR3 length: 17 amino acids. Deletions cut 2 bases from V and 0 bases from J, with 15 bases between. The CDR3 DNA sequence: TGTGCCAGCAGCTTCGGGGGGCAGCTCTTCTCTGGAAACACCATATATTTT. It translates to CASSFGGQLFSGNTIYF.

In this sample, this clone turned up once. The gene calls are TRBV5-5 and TRBJ2-2; D uncertain. Germline CDR1 and CDR2: SGHKS and YYEKEE (reference sequence). This CDR3 comprises 14 residues. V lost 1 base and J 6 bases, leaving 10 bases between the germline ends. The DNA of the CDR3 is TGTGCCAGCAGCTTGTTTGGGGAAGCCGGGGAGCTGTTTTTT. This codes for CASSLFGEAGELFF.

This clone was observed once. This rearrangement joins TRBV10-1 to TRBJ1-1; unclear D gene. The germline V gene has CDR1 WNHNN and CDR2 SYGVQD (reference sequence). CDR3 length equals 13 residues. Between the trimmed V and J ends, which lost 6 bases and 3 bases, there was a span of 11 bases. The CDR3 sequence: CASRGSADTEAFF. Here the CDR3 DNA reads TGCGCCAGCAGAGGGTCTGCGGACACTGAAGCTTTCTTT.

This rearrangement joins TRBV30 to TRBJ1-2; D gene uncertain. V shed 0 bases and J shed 2 bases, with 25 bases lying between them. Germline CDR1 reads GTSNPN; CDR2 reads SVGIG (reference sequence). This CDR3 comprises 19 residues. The DNA for the CDR3 is TGTGCCTGGAGTGTACTAACGGTGGGGATTCTGATTTCGAACTATGGCTACACCTTC. This encodes CAWSVLTVGILISNYGYTF.

The chain combines TRBV5-1 with TRBJ2-1; TRBD2 matches 9 bases. Trimming cost V 7 bases and J 8 bases; bases outside gene matches: 10. This CDR3 is built from 14 residues. The germline V gene encodes CDR1 SGHRS and CDR2 YFSETQ. CDR3 region: CASRGGGTMDEQFF. Written as DNA, the CDR3 is TGCGCCAGCCGCGGGGGGGGCACGATGGATGAGCAGTTCTTC.

The chain combines TRBV5-1 with TRBJ2-4, with D maybe TRBD2 (6 bases). The CDR3 has 13 amino acids. Per the germline V gene, CDR1 is SGHRS and CDR2 is YFSETQ. The V and J ends lost 3 bases and 6 bases respectively, with 10 bases between them. The CDR3 spells CASSSMGLNIQYF. The CDR3 nucleotides are TGCGCCAGCAGCTCCATGGGACTAAACATTCAGTACTTC.

The chain is built from TRBV5-6 and TRBJ1-1; 7 positions agree with TRBD1. The junction had 5 bases not matched to a gene; V was cut back by 1 base and J by 8 bases. Germline V gene lookup returns CDR1 SGHDT and CDR2 YYEEEE. CDR3 length: 13 residues. CDR3 nucleotide sequence: TGTGCCAGCAGCTTGACAGGGGCGCAGGAAGCTTTCTTT. Translated: CASSLTGAQEAFF.

This clone has ten or more counts. The V gene is TRBV2, the J gene TRBJ2-7; D tentatively fits TRBD1 or TRBD2 (5 bases each). The CDR3 is 14 amino acids. Germline V gives CDR1 SNHLY, CDR2 FYNNEI. The germline V and J ends were trimmed by 5 bases and 5 bases, with 16 bases remaining between them. The CDR3 protein is CASSLEGDSDEQYF. The DNA of the CDR3 is TGTGCCAGCAGTCTTGAGGGTGACAGTGACGAGCAGTACTTC.

The genes are TRBV6-1 and TRBJ1-1; the D is unclear. The V gene lost 0 bases and the J gene lost 4 bases, with 15 bases spanning the gap. The V gene's germline CDR1 is MNHNS and CDR2 SASEGT. This CDR3 contains 16 residues. The CDR3 nucleotides are TGTGCCAGCAGTGAAGCGCTTTGGGGTCTGAGCACTGAAGCTTTCTTT. Translated: CASSEALWGLSTEAFF.

The rearrangement uses TRBV6-6 and TRBJ1-2; D is uncertain. Trimming left V 5 bases short and J 0 bases short, with 10 bases between. CDR1 is MNHNY and CDR2 is SVGAGI in the germline V gene (reference sequence). The CDR3 extends over 14 amino acids. This CDR3 is CASSKDTSNYGYTF. CDR3 nucleotide sequence: TGTGCCAGCAGTAAAGACACTTCTAACTATGGCTACACCTTC.

This clone has just a few counts. The V call is TRBV6-5, the J call TRBJ1-1, with no clear D. V lost 6 bases and J 1 base, leaving 6 bases between the germline ends. CDR1 is MNHEY and CDR2 is SVGAGI in the germline V gene. This CDR3 region has 12 residues. The CDR3 spells CASSRGNTEAFF. DNA of the CDR3: TGTGCCAGCAGCCGTGGGAACACTGAAGCTTTCTTT.

The DNA of the CDR3 is TGTGCCAGCAGCTCCCGGGACAGGGGTAATCAGCCCCAGCATTTT. Protein: CASSSRDRGNQPQHF. The V and J genes are TRBV13 and TRBJ1-5; 10 bases line up with TRBD1. Trimming removed 4 bases from V and 4 bases from J; junction bases left unmatched: 4. This CDR3 has 15 amino acids. Germline CDR1 is PRHDT and CDR2 is FYEKMQ (reference sequence).

This clone was detected once. The CDR3 spells CASRLASANNEQFF. DNA for the CDR3: TGCGCCAGCCGCCTGGCTAGCGCAAACAATGAGCAGTTCTTC. V usage is TRBV5-1 and J usage is TRBJ2-1; D is perhaps TRBD2 (6 bases). The length of the CDR3 is 14 residues. The germline V gene encodes CDR1 SGHRS and CDR2 YFSETQ. V was shortened by 7 bases and J by 5 bases, with 16 bases between the two germline ends. Variable domain in full (rest from reference TRBV5-1 and TRBJ2-1): KAGVTQTPRYLIKTRGQQVTLSCSPISGHRSVSWYQQTPGQGLQFLFEYFSETQRNKGNFPGRFSGRQFSNSRSEMNVSTLELGDSALYLCASRLASANNEQFFGPGTRLTVL.

The chain uses TRBV27 and TRBJ1-1; D not resolved. The CDR3 totals 15 residues. V gave up 8 bases and J gave up 2 bases, with 18 bases separating them. The germline V gene encodes CDR1 MNHEY and CDR2 SMNVEV (reference sequence). Written as DNA, the CDR3 is TGTGCCAGCCTCTTAAAGGGAGGGATTAACACTGAAGCTTTCTTT. Translation: CASLLKGGINTEAFF.

V gene TRBV6-5 combines with J gene TRBJ2-7; D is perhaps TRBD1 (5 bases). The CDR3 runs to 15 residues. Trimming shortened V by 0 bases and J by 3 bases, and 12 bases separated the two germline ends. Germline values: CDR1 MNHEY, CDR2 SVGAGI. In DNA, the CDR3 is TGTGCCAGCAGTTACTCGAAGGACACCGACTACGAGCAGTACTTC. It is translated as CASSYSKDTDYEQYF.

V usage is TRBV6-1 and J usage is TRBJ1-2; a possible D gene is TRBD1 (5 bases). This CDR3 spans 16 amino acids. The germline V gene has CDR1 MNHNS and CDR2 SASEGT. V was pared by 0 bases and J by 2 bases, with 13 bases between. The CDR3: CASSEALSGGNYGYTF. The CDR3 DNA reads TGTGCCAGCAGTGAAGCGCTCTCGGGGGGGAACTATGGCTACACCTTC.

The chain carries TRBV23-1 and TRBJ2-5, with D perhaps TRBD2 (5 bases). TRBV23-1 carries the ORF label, with uncertain function. The CDR3 sequence is 20 residues long. The germline V and J ends were trimmed by 0 bases and 0 bases, with 23 bases remaining between them. CDR3 DNA sequence: TGCGCCAGCAGTCAATCAACCCGGGATTTTTCGGAGGCGTACCAAGAGACCCAGTACTTC. This gives the protein CASSQSTRDFSEAYQETQYF.

This chain connects TRBV7-9 to TRBJ1-1, with D perhaps TRBD1 (5 bases). CDR1 SEHNR and CDR2 FQNEAQ come from the germline V gene (reference sequence). The V end was cut by 6 bases, the J end by 1 base, with 12 bases between. The CDR3 contains 14 residues. The chain's CDR3 is CASRLNTGNTEAFF. CDR3 in DNA: TGTGCCAGCAGGCTTAATACAGGGAACACTGAAGCTTTCTTT.

This clone has more than one count but fewer than ten. The V and J genes are TRBV7-6 and TRBJ2-7; possible D gene TRBD1, 6 bases. The CDR3 totals 16 residues. V was trimmed by 2 bases and J by 0 bases, leaving 14 bases between them. Per the germline V gene, CDR1 is SGHVS and CDR2 is FNYEAQ. CDR3 coding DNA: TGTGCCAGCAGCTTAATAGCAGGGGACCTCTCCTACGAGCAGTACTTC. This encodes CASSLIAGDLSYEQYF.

This chain links TRBV5-1 with TRBJ1-4, with a possible D match to TRBD1 (6 bases). The CDR3 covers 15 residues. The V gene lost 4 bases and the J gene lost 1 base, with 11 bases spanning the gap. Germline assignment: CDR1 SGHRS and CDR2 YFSETQ. CDR3 region: CASSPNRETNEKLFF. The CDR3 DNA sequence: TGCGCCAGCAGCCCCAACAGGGAAACTAATGAAAAACTGTTTTTT.

The chain uses TRBV19 and TRBJ2-2; no definite D call. Germline CDR1 and CDR2: LNHDA and SQIVND (reference sequence). Trimming cost V 0 bases and J 7 bases, with 6 bases left between them. This CDR3 comprises 13 residues. The CDR3 reads CASSIDKYGELFF. For the CDR3, the DNA is TGTGCCAGTAGTATAGATAAATACGGGGAGCTGTTTTTT.

This chain uses TRBV5-5 with TRBJ1-1, with D uncertain. The V gene's germline CDR1 is SGHKS and CDR2 YYEKEE (reference sequence). Trimming removed 0 bases at V and 0 bases at J, with 6 bases between. The CDR3 runs to 14 residues. CDR3 region: CASSLALMNTEAFF. The CDR3 nucleotides read TGTGCCAGCAGCTTGGCGCTGATGAACACTGAAGCTTTCTTT.